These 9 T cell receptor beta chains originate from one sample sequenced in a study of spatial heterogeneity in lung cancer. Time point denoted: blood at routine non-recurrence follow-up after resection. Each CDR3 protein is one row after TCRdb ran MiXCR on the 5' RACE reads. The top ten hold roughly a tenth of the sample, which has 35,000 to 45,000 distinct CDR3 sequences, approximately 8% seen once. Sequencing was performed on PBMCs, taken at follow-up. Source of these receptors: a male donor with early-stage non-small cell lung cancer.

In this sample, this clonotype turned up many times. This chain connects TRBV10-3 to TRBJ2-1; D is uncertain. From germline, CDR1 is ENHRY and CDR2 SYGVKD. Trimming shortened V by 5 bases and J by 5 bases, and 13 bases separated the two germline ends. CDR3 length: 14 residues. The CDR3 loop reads CAISKAETDNEQFF. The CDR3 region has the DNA TGTGCCATCAGTAAGGCGGAAACGGACAATGAGCAGTTCTTC.

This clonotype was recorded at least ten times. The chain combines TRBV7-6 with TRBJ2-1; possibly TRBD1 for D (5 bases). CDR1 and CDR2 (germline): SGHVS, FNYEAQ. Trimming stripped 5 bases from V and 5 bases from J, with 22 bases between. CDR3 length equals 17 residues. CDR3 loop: CASSLFGAKGANNEQFF. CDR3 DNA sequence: TGTGCCAGCAGCCTTTTTGGGGCGAAAGGGGCCAACAATGAGCAGTTCTTC.

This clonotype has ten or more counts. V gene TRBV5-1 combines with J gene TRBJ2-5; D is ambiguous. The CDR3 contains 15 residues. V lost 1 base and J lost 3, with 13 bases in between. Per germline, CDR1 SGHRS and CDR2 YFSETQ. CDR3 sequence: CASSLITGDEETQYF. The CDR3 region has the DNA TGCGCCAGCAGCTTGATAACGGGCGACGAAGAGACCCAGTACTTC.

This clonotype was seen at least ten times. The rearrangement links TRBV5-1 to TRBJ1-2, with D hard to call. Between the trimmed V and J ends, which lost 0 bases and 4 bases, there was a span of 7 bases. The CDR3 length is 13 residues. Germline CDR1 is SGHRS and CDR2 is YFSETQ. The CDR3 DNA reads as TGCGCCAGCAGCTTGGCCGGCAGCTATGGCTACACCTTC. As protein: CASSLAGSYGYTF.

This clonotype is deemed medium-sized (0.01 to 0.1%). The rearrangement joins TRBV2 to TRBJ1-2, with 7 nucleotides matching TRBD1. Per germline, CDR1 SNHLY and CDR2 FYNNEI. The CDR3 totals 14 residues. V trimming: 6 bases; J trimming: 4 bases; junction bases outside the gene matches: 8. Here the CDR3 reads CASSAGTESYGYTF. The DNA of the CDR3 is TGTGCCAGCAGCGCCGGGACAGAAAGCTATGGCTACACCTTC.

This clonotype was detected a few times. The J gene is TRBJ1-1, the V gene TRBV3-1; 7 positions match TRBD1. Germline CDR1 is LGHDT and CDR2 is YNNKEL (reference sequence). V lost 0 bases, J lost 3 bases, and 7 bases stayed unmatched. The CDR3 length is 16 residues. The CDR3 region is CASSQDVGTEDTEAFF. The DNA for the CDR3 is TGTGCCAGCAGCCAAGATGTAGGGACAGAGGACACTGAAGCTTTCTTT.

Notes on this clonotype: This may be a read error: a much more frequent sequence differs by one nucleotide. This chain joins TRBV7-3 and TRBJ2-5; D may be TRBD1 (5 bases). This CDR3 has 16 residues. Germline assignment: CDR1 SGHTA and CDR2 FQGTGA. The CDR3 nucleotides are TGTGCCAGCAACTTAACTGCCGGACACACGGCGGCGGTCCAGTACTTC. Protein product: CASNLTAGHTAAVQYF.

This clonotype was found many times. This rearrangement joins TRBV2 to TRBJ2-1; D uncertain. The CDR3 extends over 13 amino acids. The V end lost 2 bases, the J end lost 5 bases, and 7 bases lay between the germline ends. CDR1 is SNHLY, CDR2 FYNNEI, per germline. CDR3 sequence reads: CASSELVHNEQFF. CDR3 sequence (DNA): TGTGCCAGCAGTGAACTGGTCCACAATGAGCAGTTCTTC.

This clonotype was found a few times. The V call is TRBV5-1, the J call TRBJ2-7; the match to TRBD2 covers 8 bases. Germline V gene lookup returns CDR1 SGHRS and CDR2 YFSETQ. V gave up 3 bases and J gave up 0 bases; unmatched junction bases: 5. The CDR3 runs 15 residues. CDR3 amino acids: CASSSGTRSSYEQYF. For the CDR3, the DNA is TGCGCCAGCAGCTCCGGGACTAGGAGCTCCTACGAGCAGTACTTC.